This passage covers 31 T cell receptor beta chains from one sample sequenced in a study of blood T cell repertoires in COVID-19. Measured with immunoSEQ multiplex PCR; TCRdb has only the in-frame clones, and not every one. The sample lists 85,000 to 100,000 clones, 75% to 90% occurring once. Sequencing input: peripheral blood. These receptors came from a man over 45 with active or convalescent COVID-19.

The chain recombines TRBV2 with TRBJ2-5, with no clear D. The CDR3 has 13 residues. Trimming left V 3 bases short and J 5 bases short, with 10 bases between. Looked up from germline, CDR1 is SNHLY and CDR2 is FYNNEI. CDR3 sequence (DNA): TGTGCCAGCAGTGAGAGGCCAAGGGAGACCCAGTACTTC. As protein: CASSERPRETQYF. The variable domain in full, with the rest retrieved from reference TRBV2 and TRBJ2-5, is EPEVTQTPSHQVTQMGQEVILRCVPISNHLYFYWYRQILGQKVEFLVSFYNNEISEKSEIFDDQFSVERPDGSNFTLKIRSTKLEDSAMYFCASSERPRETQYFGPGTRLLVL.

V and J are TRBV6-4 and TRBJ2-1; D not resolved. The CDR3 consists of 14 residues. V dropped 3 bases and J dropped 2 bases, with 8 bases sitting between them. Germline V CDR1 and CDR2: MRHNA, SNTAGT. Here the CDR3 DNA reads TGTGCCAGCAGTGAGGAGAGCGCCTACAATGAGCAGTTCTTC. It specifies CASSEESAYNEQFF.

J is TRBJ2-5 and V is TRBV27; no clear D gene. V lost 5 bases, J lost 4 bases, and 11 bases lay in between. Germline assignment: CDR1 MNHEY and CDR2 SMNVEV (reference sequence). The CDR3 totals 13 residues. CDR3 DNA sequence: TGTGCCAGCAGTAAGTTAACGGGAGAGACCCAGTACTTC. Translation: CASSKLTGETQYF.

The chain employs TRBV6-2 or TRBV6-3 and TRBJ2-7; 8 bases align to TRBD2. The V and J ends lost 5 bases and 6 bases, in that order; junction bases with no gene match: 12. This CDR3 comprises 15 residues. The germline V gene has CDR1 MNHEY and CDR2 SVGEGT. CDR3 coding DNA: TGTGCCAGCAGTCCCGGGGACGCCGGGAGGGCCGAGCAGTACTTC. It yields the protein CASSPGDAGRAEQYF.

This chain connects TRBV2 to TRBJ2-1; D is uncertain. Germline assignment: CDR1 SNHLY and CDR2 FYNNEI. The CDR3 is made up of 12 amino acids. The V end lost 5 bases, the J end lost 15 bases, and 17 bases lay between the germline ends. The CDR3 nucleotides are TGTGCCAGCAGTTCTTCCCCCACCTATGGGTTCTTC. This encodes CASSSSPTYGFF.

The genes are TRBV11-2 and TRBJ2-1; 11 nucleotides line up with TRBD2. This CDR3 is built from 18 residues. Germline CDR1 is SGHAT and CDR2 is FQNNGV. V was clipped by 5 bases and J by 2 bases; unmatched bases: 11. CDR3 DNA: TGTGCCAGCAGCGTCGTAGCGGGGGGGCCTATGACCTACAATGAGCAGTTCTTC. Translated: CASSVVAGGPMTYNEQFF.

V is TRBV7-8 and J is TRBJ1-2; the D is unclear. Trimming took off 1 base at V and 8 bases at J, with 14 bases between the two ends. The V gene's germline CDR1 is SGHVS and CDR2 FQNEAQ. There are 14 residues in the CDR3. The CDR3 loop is CASSLGRGSRGYTF. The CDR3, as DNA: TGTGCCAGCAGCTTAGGGCGGGGATCACGCGGCTACACCTTC.

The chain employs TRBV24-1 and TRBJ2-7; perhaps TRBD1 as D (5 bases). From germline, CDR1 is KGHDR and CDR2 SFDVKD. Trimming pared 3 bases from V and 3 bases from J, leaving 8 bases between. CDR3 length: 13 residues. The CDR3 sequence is CATSDGADYEQYF. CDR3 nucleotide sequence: TGTGCCACCAGTGATGGGGCCGACTACGAGCAGTACTTC.

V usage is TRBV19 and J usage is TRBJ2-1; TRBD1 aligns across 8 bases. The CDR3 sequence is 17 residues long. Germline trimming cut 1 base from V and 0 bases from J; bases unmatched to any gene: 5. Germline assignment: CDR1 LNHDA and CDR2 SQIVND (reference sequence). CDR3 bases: TGTGCCAGTAGTATAGTAAACAGGGGGAGCTCCTACAATGAGCAGTTCTTC. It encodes CASSIVNRGSSYNEQFF.

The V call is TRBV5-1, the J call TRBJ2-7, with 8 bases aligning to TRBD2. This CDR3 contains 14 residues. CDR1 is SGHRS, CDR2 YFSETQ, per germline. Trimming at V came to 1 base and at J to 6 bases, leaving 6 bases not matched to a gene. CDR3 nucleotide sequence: TGCGCCAGCAGCTTGAGCGGGAGCGAGGGCGAGCAGTACTTC. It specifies CASSLSGSEGEQYF.

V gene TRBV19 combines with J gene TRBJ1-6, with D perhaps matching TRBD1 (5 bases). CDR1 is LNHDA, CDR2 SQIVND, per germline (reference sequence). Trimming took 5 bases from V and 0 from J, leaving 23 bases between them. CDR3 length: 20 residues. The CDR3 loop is CASSARVFRARSSYNSPLHF. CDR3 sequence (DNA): TGTGCCAGTAGTGCAAGAGTCTTCAGGGCAAGGAGCTCCTATAATTCACCCCTCCACTTT.

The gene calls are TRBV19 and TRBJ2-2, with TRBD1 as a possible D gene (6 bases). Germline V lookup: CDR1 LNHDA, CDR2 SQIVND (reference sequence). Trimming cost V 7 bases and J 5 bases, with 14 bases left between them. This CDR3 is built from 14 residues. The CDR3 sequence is CASTPLTGTGELFF. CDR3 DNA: TGTGCCAGTACCCCACTAACAGGGACCGGGGAGCTGTTTTTT.

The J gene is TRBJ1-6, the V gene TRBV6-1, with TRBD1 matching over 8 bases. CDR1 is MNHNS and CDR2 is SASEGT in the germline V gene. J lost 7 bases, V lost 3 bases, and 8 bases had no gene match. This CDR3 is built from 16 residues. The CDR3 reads CASSDLSGGGNSPLHF. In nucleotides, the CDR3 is TGTGCCAGCAGTGATCTTTCAGGGGGCGGAAATTCACCCCTCCACTTT.

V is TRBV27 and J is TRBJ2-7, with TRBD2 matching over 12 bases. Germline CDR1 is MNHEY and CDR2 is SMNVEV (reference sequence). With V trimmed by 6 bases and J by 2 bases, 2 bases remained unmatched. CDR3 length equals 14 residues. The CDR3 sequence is CASSASGRAYEQYF. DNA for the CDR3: TGTGCCAGCAGCGCTAGCGGGAGGGCCTACGAGCAGTACTTC.

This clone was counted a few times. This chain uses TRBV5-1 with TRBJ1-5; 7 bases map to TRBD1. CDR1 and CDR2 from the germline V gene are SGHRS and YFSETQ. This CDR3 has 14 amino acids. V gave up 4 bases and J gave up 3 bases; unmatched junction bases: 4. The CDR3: CASSPTGNNQPQHF. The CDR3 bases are TGCGCCAGCAGCCCGACAGGGAACAATCAGCCCCAGCATTTT.

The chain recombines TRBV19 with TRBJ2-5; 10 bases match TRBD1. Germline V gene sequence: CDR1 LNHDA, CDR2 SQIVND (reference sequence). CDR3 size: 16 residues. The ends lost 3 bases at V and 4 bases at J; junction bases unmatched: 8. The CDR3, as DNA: TGTGCCAGTAGTATCGGGGACAGGGGTTCGGGAGAGACCCAGTACTTC. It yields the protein CASSIGDRGSGETQYF. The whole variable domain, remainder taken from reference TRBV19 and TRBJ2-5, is DGGITQSPKYLFRKEGQNVTLSCEQNLNHDAMYWYRQDPGQGLRLIYYSQIVNDFQKGDIAEGYSVSREKKESFPLTVTSAQKNPTAFYLCASSIGDRGSGETQYFGPGTRLLVL.

In DNA form, the CDR3 reads TGTGCCAGCAGCTTAATGTCAGGGGGCTCCACTGAAGCTTTCTTT. Amino acid sequence: CASSLMSGGSTEAFF. V gene TRBV7-9 combines with J gene TRBJ1-1; the match to TRBD1 covers 8 bases. Germline values: CDR1 SEHNR, CDR2 FQNEAQ (reference sequence). V trimming: 2 bases; J trimming: 4 bases; junction bases outside the gene matches: 6. There are 15 residues in the CDR3.

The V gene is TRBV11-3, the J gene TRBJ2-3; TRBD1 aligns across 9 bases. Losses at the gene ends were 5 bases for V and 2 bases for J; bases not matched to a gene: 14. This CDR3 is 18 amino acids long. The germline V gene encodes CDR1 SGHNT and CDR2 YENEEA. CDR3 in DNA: TGTGCCAGCAGCCAATCCACAGGGGGCGCGGGACACACAGATACGCAGTATTTT. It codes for CASSQSTGGAGHTDTQYF.

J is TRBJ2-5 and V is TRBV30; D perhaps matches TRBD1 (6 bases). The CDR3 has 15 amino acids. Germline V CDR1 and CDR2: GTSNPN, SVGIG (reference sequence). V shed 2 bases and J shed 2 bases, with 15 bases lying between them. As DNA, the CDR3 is TGTGCCTGGAGTAGTGGACAGAAAATACAAGAGACCCAGTACTTC. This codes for CAWSSGQKIQETQYF. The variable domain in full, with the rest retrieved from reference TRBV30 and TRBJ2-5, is SQTIHQWPATLVQPVGSPLSLECTVEGTSNPNLYWYRQAAGRGLQLLFYSVGIGQISSEVPQNLSASRPQDRQFILSSKKLLLSDSGFYLCAWSSGQKIQETQYFGPGTRLLVL.

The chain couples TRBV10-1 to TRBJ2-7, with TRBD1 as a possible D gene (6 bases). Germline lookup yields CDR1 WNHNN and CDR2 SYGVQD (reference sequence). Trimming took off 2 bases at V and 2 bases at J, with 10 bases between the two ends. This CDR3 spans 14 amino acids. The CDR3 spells CASSEDRKTYEQYF. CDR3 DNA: TGCGCCAGCAGTGAGGACAGGAAAACCTACGAGCAGTACTTC.

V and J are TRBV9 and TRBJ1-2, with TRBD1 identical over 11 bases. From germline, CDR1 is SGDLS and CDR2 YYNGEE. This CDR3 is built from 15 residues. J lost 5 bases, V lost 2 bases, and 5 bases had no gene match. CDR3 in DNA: TGTGCCAGCAGCGTTACCGGGACAGGGGGATATGGCTACACCTTC. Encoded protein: CASSVTGTGGYGYTF.

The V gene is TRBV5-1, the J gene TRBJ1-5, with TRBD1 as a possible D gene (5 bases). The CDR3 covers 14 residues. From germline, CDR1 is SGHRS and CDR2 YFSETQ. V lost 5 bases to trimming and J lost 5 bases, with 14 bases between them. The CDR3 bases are TGCGCCAGCAGGAGCGACGGAGGGGATCAGCCCCAGCATTTT. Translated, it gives CASRSDGGDQPQHF.

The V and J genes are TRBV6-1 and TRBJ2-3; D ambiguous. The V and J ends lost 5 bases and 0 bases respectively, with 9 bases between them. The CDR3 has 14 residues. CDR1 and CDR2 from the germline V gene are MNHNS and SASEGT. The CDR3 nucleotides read TGTGCCAGCAGTCCGTTGGCTAGCACAGATACGCAGTATTTT. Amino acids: CASSPLASTDTQYF.

The CDR3 sequence is CATSDLGGRGLTHTQYF. Here the CDR3 DNA reads TGTGCCACCAGTGATTTGGGTGGCAGGGGGCTTACACATACGCAGTATTTT. This chain uses TRBV24-1 with TRBJ2-3; 8 nucleotides line up with TRBD1. Trimming at V came to 0 bases and at J to 7 bases, leaving 11 bases not matched to a gene. The germline gives CDR1 KGHDR, CDR2 SFDVKD. The CDR3 spans 17 residues.

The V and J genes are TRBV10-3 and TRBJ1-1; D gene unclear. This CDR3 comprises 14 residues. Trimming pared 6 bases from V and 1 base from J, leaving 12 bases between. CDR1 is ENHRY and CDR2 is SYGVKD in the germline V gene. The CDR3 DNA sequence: TGTGCCATCAGCGACTCCCGGGAGAACACTGAAGCTTTCTTT. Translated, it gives CAISDSRENTEAFF.

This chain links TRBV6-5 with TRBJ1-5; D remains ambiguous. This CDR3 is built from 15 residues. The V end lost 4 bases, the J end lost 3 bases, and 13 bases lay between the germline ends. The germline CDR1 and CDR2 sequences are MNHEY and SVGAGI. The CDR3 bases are TGTGCCAGCAGTTTGTCGACACAGTTCAATCAGCCCCAGCATTTT. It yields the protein CASSLSTQFNQPQHF.

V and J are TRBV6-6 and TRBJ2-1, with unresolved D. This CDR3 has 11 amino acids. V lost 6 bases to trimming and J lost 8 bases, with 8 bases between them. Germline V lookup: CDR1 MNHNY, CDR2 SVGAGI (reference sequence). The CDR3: CASRTTDEQFF. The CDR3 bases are TGTGCCAGCAGAACTACCGATGAGCAGTTCTTC.

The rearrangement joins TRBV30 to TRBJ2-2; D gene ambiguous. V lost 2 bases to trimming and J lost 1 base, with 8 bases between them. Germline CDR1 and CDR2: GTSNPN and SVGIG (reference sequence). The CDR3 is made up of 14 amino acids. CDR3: CAWSLAVNTGELFF. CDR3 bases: TGTGCCTGGAGTTTGGCGGTGAACACCGGGGAGCTGTTTTTT.

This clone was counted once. The CDR3 loop is CASSSQGSQPQHF. In DNA form, the CDR3 reads TGTGCCAGCAGTTCTCAAGGGAGTCAGCCCCAGCATTTT. V and J are TRBV27 and TRBJ1-5; unclear D gene. The length of the CDR3 is 13 residues. The V gene lost 4 bases and the J gene lost 6 bases, with 10 bases spanning the gap. Germline V gene sequence: CDR1 MNHEY, CDR2 SMNVEV (reference sequence).

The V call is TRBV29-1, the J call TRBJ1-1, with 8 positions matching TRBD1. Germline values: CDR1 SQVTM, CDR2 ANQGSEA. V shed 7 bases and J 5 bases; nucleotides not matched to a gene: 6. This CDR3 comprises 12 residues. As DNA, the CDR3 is TGCAGCGCCGAGACAGGGGCTACTGAAGCTTTCTTT. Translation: CSAETGATEAFF.

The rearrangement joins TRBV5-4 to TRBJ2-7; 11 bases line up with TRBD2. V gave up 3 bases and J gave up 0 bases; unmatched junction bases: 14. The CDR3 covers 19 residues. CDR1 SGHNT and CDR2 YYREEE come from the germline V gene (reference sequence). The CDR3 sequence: CASSSPHGTSGGSSYEQYF. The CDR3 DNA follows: TGTGCCAGCAGCTCTCCCCACGGGACTAGCGGAGGGAGCTCCTACGAGCAGTACTTC.